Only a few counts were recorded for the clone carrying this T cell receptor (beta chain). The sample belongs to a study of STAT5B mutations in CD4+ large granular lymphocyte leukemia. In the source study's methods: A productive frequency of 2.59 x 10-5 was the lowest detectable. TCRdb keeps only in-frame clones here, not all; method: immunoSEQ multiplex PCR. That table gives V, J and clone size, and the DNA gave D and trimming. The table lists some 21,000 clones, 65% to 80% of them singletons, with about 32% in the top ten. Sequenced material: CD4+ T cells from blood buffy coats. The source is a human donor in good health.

In DNA form, the CDR3 reads TGTGCCAGCAGCGGGGACCATAATTCACCCCTCCACTTT. This encodes CASSGDHNSPLHF. The chain employs TRBV5-4 and TRBJ1-6; maybe TRBD1 (5 bases). CDR1 and CDR2 from the germline V gene are SGHNT and YYREEE (reference sequence). The CDR3 covers 13 residues. Trimming removed 4 bases at V and 5 bases at J, with 7 bases between.